The TCR beta chain described here comes from a study of CD8 T cells in Susac syndrome. Study findings and constraints: As the study acknowledged, the number of individuals in its TCR sequencing and HLA analysis was relatively small.

It was with random hexamers that roughly 0.5 to 1 ug RNA was reverse transcribed. TCRdb reprocessed the immunoSEQ multiplex PCR reads with MiXCR, giving one entry per CDR3 protein. The sample has 180,000 or so distinct CDR3 sequences, just under 95% seen once. High-throughput TCR beta sequencing covered peripheral CD8+ and CD4+ T cells. This clonotype was picked up a small number of times. Antigen unknown. V was shortened by 5 bases and J by 3 bases, with 8 bases between the two germline ends. The CDR3 runs to 12 residues. CDR1 SNHLY and CDR2 FYNNEI come from the germline V gene. The sequencing sample was made of CD4+ T cells from PBMCs. The TCR comes from a human donor in good health. This chain uses TRBV2 with TRBJ2-7; no reliable D call. CDR3 in DNA: TGTGCCAGCAGTAGGTCACTCTACGAGCAGTACTTC. Residues: CASSRSLYEQYF.